Each of the 18 T cell receptor beta chains below was sequenced from the same sample in a study of T cells in Graves' hyperthyroidism and ophthalmopathy. Authors of the study amplified TCR beta CDR3 regions from RNA transcripts. The primer set for the first-round RT-PCR of the TCR CDR3 was HTBI. TCRdb analysed the multiplex PCR reads with MiXCR anew, one entry per CDR3 protein. This sample has more than 500,000 distinct CDR3 sequences; about 16% occur once, and the top ten carry approximately 30%. The material sequenced was blood. These receptors all stem from a woman aged 25 to 39 with Graves' ophthalmopathy.

This clonotype appeared many times. The rearrangement uses TRBV30 and TRBJ2-7, with D possibly called TRBD1 or TRBD2 (7 bases each). Trimming stripped 1 base from V and 4 bases from J, with 20 bases between. Looked up from germline, CDR1 is GTSNPN and CDR2 is SVGIG (reference sequence). The CDR3 runs to 16 residues. The CDR3 spells CAWSDPGGTEKYEQYF. The CDR3 nucleotides are TGTGCCTGGAGTGACCCCGGGGGGACAGAAAAGTACGAGCAGTACTTC.

This clonotype was seen repeatedly, ten times or more. The genes are TRBV7-2 and TRBJ1-2, with a weak D call TRBD1 (6 bases). The CDR3 loop spans 17 amino acids. Germline V gene data show CDR1 as SGHTA and CDR2 as FQGNSA. Trimming cost V 1 base and J 8 bases, with 23 bases left between them. The CDR3 is CASSLVVTGQGAGGYTF. As DNA, the CDR3 is TGTGCCAGCAGCTTAGTCGTGACGGGACAAGGGGCGGGGGGCTACACCTTC.

This clonotype was counted at least ten times. The chain combines TRBV3-1 with TRBJ1-1, with D hard to call. This CDR3 has 11 residues. The V end was cut by 3 bases, the J end by 3 bases, with 2 bases between. Germline assignment: CDR1 LGHDT and CDR2 YNNKEL (reference sequence). The CDR3 region has the DNA TGTGCCAGCAGCCAGGACACTGAAGCTTTCTTT. Protein sequence: CASSQDTEAFF.

Note on this clonotype: Mismatch with germline at one junction end may stem from a read error. The rearrangement links TRBV20-1 to TRBJ2-7; D is perhaps TRBD1 (5 bases). The CDR3 consists of 14 residues. CDR1 and CDR2 (germline): DFQATT, SNEGSKA (reference sequence). The CDR3 region is CGARSPGRVREQYF. CDR3 sequence (DNA): TGCGGTGCTAGATCTCCGGGCAGGGTTCGCGAGCAGTACTTC.

This sequence joins TRBV4-2 and TRBJ2-5; TRBD1 matches 8 bases. CDR1 is LGHNA, CDR2 YNFKEQ, per germline. Unmatched junction bases numbered 5, after V lost 1 base and J lost 4 bases. The CDR3 loop spans 15 amino acids. The CDR3 sequence is CASSQGTGFGETQYF. The CDR3 region has the DNA TGTGCCAGCAGCCAAGGGACAGGGTTTGGAGAGACCCAGTACTTC.

This clonotype occurred a few times. The V and J genes are TRBV20-1 and TRBJ1-2; D might be TRBD1 (6 bases). CDR3 length: 14 residues. Germline V gene sequence: CDR1 DFQATT, CDR2 SNEGSKA (reference sequence). The germline V and J ends were trimmed by 2 bases and 6 bases, with 16 bases remaining between them. The CDR3 here is CSARHRGLRDGYTF. CDR3 nucleotide sequence: TGCAGTGCTAGACATCGGGGGCTGAGGGATGGCTACACCTTC.

This clonotype was picked up a small number of times. The V gene is TRBV5-1, the J gene TRBJ2-5, with D tentatively TRBD2 (6 bases). V was shortened by 3 bases and J by 4 bases, with 16 bases between the two germline ends. The CDR3 loop spans 15 amino acids. Germline-derived CDR1 and CDR2 are SGHRS and YFSETQ. The CDR3 loop is CASSWTGRIGETQYF. As DNA, the CDR3 is TGCGCCAGCAGCTGGACGGGGAGGATAGGAGAGACCCAGTACTTC.

This clonotype was found many times. This sequence joins TRBV12-3 or TRBV12-4 and TRBJ2-3, with 12 nucleotides matching TRBD2. J gave up 7 bases and V 5 bases, and 7 bases lay outside the gene matches. The CDR3 runs to 15 residues. The CDR3 DNA sequence: TGTGCCAGCAGTCCGACTAGCGGGAGAAGTAATACGCAGTATTTT. This gives the protein CASSPTSGRSNTQYF.

This clonotype was counted ten times or more. The CDR3 sequence: CSAEGGRGETQYF. CDR3 DNA sequence: TGCAGTGCCGAGGGCGGGCGGGGAGAGACCCAGTACTTC. The chain joins TRBV20-1 to TRBJ2-5; TRBD2 might be the D (6 bases). The V gene's germline CDR1 is DFQATT and CDR2 SNEGSKA (reference sequence). The V end was cut by 6 bases, the J end by 4 bases, with 15 bases between. The CDR3 has 13 residues.

This clonotype has a count of ten or more. This chain links TRBV7-2 with TRBJ1-3, with D uncertain. CDR1 and CDR2 (germline): SGHTA, FQGNSA. This CDR3 is 15 amino acids long. With 1 base removed from V and 2 bases from J, the gap between germline ends came to 9 bases. In nucleotides, the CDR3 is TGTGCCAGCAGCTTAGAGAGGGCGGCTGGAAACACCATATATTTT. Amino acids: CASSLERAAGNTIYF.

Many counts were recorded for this clonotype. The genes are TRBV10-3 and TRBJ2-5, with D possibly TRBD1 on 5 matching bases. The ends were cut back, 0 bases at V and 5 bases at J, with 13 bases in the middle. Germline V gives CDR1 ENHRY, CDR2 SYGVKD. The CDR3 contains 15 residues. The CDR3 DNA reads TGTGCCATCAGTGAGTCGGCAGGGTCGGAGGAGACCCAGTACTTC. Residues: CAISESAGSEETQYF.

At least ten counts were recorded for this clonotype. The gene calls are TRBV12-3 or TRBV12-4 and TRBJ1-6; tentative D call: TRBD1 (6 bases). V shed 2 bases and J shed 10 bases, with 15 bases lying between them. This CDR3 region has 15 residues. CDR3 amino acids: CASSLTVEGGSPLHF. CDR3 nucleotide sequence: TGTGCCAGCAGTTTAACCGTAGAGGGGGGATCACCCCTCCACTTT.

This clonotype has ten or more counts. The rearrangement uses TRBV12-3 or TRBV12-4 and TRBJ1-4; a weak D match, TRBD1 (5 bases). Trimming cost V 0 bases and J 3 bases, with 14 bases left between them. The CDR3 covers 17 residues. The CDR3 is CASSLALQGGANEKLFF. The DNA of the CDR3 is TGTGCCAGCAGTTTAGCCCTGCAGGGAGGTGCTAATGAAAAACTGTTTTTT.

In this sample, this clonotype turned up many times. The genes are TRBV3-1 and TRBJ2-1; 9 nucleotides agree with TRBD2. With V trimmed by 0 bases and J by 7 bases, 4 bases remained unmatched. Looked up from germline, CDR1 is LGHDT and CDR2 is YNNKEL (reference sequence). The CDR3 totals 15 residues. CDR3 protein: CASSQEGLAANEQFF. The CDR3 DNA reads as TGTGCCAGCAGCCAAGAGGGACTAGCAGCGAATGAGCAGTTCTTC.

This chain links TRBV9 with TRBJ1-3; unclear D gene. The V end was cut by 3 bases, the J end by 0 bases, with 10 bases between. The CDR3 runs to 15 residues. Germline assignment: CDR1 SGDLS and CDR2 YYNGEE. CDR3: CASSETGNSGNTIYF. CDR3 sequence (DNA): TGTGCCAGCAGCGAGACTGGGAACTCTGGAAACACCATATATTTT.

This clonotype was found a few times. The rearrangement uses TRBV28 and TRBJ2-2; D unclear. CDR3 length: 13 residues. Trimming stripped 1 base from V and 4 bases from J, with 4 bases between. Germline assignment: CDR1 MDHEN and CDR2 SYDVKM. CDR3 in amino acids: CASSLSVTGELFF. CDR3 DNA: TGTGCCAGCAGTTTATCCGTCACCGGGGAGCTGTTTTTT.

This clonotype turned up a few times. The genes are TRBV30 and TRBJ2-5, with D possibly matching TRBD1 (5 bases). This CDR3 region has 12 residues. Between the trimmed V and J ends, which lost 4 bases and 4 bases, there was a span of 10 bases. Per the germline V gene, CDR1 is GTSNPN and CDR2 is SVGIG (reference sequence). The CDR3 loop is CAWTGSPETQYF. CDR3 coding DNA: TGTGCCTGGACAGGGTCTCCAGAGACCCAGTACTTC. The variable domain in full, completed from reference TRBV30 and TRBJ2-5, reads SQTIHQWPATLVQPVGSPLSLECTVEGTSNPNLYWYRQAAGRGLQLLFYSVGIGQISSEVPQNLSASRPQDRQFILSSKKLLLSDSGFYLCAWTGSPETQYFGPGTRLLVL.

This clonotype has a count of ten or more. The chain couples TRBV12-3 or TRBV12-4 to TRBJ1-5; the D gene is possibly TRBD1 (5 bases). V shed 3 bases and J shed 3 bases, with 18 bases lying between them. CDR3 length: 17 residues. The CDR3 loop is CASSFGVSGVFNQPQHF. The CDR3 DNA is TGTGCCAGCAGTTTTGGTGTTTCGGGGGTCTTCAATCAGCCCCAGCATTTT.